The 9 T cell receptor beta chains reported below all come from one sample, sequenced in a study of OX40 agonist ivuxolimab in advanced cancers. Using immunoSEQ multiplex PCR, the repertoire was profiled, and TCRdb retains in-frame clones only, with some absent. Of around 60,000 clones detected, 75% to 95% appear once; the ten largest clones hold roughly 13%. This specimen was CD4+ or CD8+ T cells sorted from blood, taken in a trial of the OX40 agonist ivuxolimab. The receptors were gathered from an adult with an advanced solid tumor such as melanoma, head and neck, liver or kidney cancer.

J is TRBJ2-7 and V is TRBV7-9, with no clear D. CDR3 length equals 14 residues. Trimming pared 3 bases from V and 1 base from J, leaving 10 bases between. The V gene's germline CDR1 is SEHNR and CDR2 FQNEAQ (reference sequence). In nucleotides, the CDR3 is TGTGCCAGCAGCTTCTCTTCGTTTTCCTACGAGCAGTACTTC. It is translated as CASSFSSFSYEQYF.

The chain uses TRBV19 and TRBJ2-7; D ambiguous. Trimming shortened V by 1 base and J by 2 bases, and 12 bases separated the two germline ends. The germline V gene encodes CDR1 LNHDA and CDR2 SQIVND (reference sequence). This CDR3 contains 15 residues. The CDR3 DNA is TGTGCCAGTAGTATAGGTTTGGCAGAGACCTACGAGCAGTACTTC. Translated: CASSIGLAETYEQYF.

The CDR3 DNA reads as TGTGCCAGCAGTTACTCCCCCCGGGACAGGGGGCGCGTTTGGGAGCAGTACTTC. Protein product: CASSYSPRDRGRVWEQYF. The chain combines TRBV27 with TRBJ2-5; 12 bases are a match to TRBD1. CDR3 length equals 18 residues. Germline V gene data show CDR1 as MNHEY and CDR2 as SMNVEV (reference sequence). V lost 4 bases, J lost 11 bases, and 20 bases stayed unmatched.

The J gene is TRBJ2-3, the V gene TRBV28; no reliable D call. Germline loops: CDR1 MDHEN, CDR2 SYDVKM. The CDR3 totals 14 residues. V was cut by 5 bases and J by 4 bases, with 13 bases left in between. CDR3: CASSPSAWADTQYF. CDR3 DNA: TGTGCCAGCAGTCCTTCTGCATGGGCAGATACGCAGTATTTT.

This chain connects TRBV28 to TRBJ2-7; D is unresolved. Germline CDR1 is MDHEN and CDR2 is SYDVKM. Trimming removed 6 bases from V and 3 bases from J, with 9 bases in between. This CDR3 comprises 12 residues. The CDR3, as DNA: TGTGCCAGCAGGGCAGGATACTACGAGCAGTACTTC. Residues: CASRAGYYEQYF.

The rearrangement joins TRBV9 to TRBJ2-1; the D is unclear. Germline V CDR1 and CDR2: SGDLS, YYNGEE. The ends were cut back, 3 bases at V and 0 bases at J, with 13 bases in the middle. The CDR3 has 16 residues. CDR3 protein: CASSAPSYSSYNEQFF. The CDR3 coding sequence is TGTGCCAGCAGCGCCCCCAGTTACAGCTCCTACAATGAGCAGTTCTTC.

V usage is TRBV14 and J usage is TRBJ1-2; D is perhaps TRBD1 (6 bases). Germline V gene sequence: CDR1 SGHDN, CDR2 FVKESK. V dropped 3 bases and J dropped 8 bases, with 16 bases sitting between them. The CDR3 extends over 14 amino acids. The CDR3 DNA follows: TGTGCCAGCAGCCACCAGGGGCGATCGGGAGGCTACACCTTC. It encodes CASSHQGRSGGYTF.

The chain recombines TRBV25-1 with TRBJ1-4, with D possibly TRBD1 on 5 matching bases. The germline CDR1 and CDR2 sequences are MGHDK and SYGVNS. The CDR3 spans 16 residues. The V end lost 2 bases, the J end lost 4 bases, and 14 bases lay between the germline ends. CDR3 amino acids: CASSEPRDGHNEKLFF. For the CDR3, the DNA is TGTGCCAGCAGTGAACCCCGGGACGGTCATAATGAAAAACTGTTTTTT.

The gene calls are TRBV7-2 and TRBJ2-2, with D hard to call. This CDR3 comprises 14 residues. Germline V gene data show CDR1 as SGHTA and CDR2 as FQGNSA. Trimming took 7 bases from V and 8 from J, leaving 17 bases between them. The CDR3 is CASTTSLWTGELFF. DNA for the CDR3: TGTGCCAGCACCACGAGTTTGTGGACGGGGGAGCTGTTTTTT.